The 25 T cell receptor beta chains listed next were all sequenced from one sample in a study of blood T cell repertoires in COVID-19. Repertoires were generated with immunoSEQ multiplex PCR, while TCRdb's copy carries only in-frame clones and drops some. The sample holds more than 20,000 clones, roughly 88% seen once. Sequences were obtained from peripheral blood. These receptors came from a human donor with active COVID-19. The donor label of this sample is uncertain.

V is TRBV4-1 and J is TRBJ1-5, with D unclear. The CDR3 extends over 16 amino acids. Per germline, CDR1 MGHRA and CDR2 YSYEKL. Trimming left V 4 bases short and J 0 bases short, with 13 bases between. CDR3 bases: TGCGCCAGCAGCCCTTCGGGGAGAGATAGCAATCAGCCCCAGCATTTT. Its translation: CASSPSGRDSNQPQHF.

This chain uses TRBV6-4 with TRBJ1-2; D remains unclear. Germline CDR1 reads MRHNA; CDR2 reads SNTAGT. V was trimmed by 7 bases and J by 1 base, leaving 28 bases between them. The CDR3 has 19 amino acids. In DNA form, the CDR3 reads TGTGCCAGCACCTCCCCTAGCGGGTTTCCCGCGATCCTTAACTATGGCTACACCTTC. Translating gives CASTSPSGFPAILNYGYTF.

This clone was picked up one time. The chain joins TRBV18 to TRBJ2-5, with 10 bases aligning to TRBD1. This CDR3 is 15 amino acids long. Germline V gene sequence: CDR1 KGHSH, CDR2 LQKENI. J lost 5 bases, V lost 2 bases, and 5 bases had no gene match. This CDR3 is CASSPETGGLETQYF. The CDR3 coding sequence is TGTGCCAGCTCACCAGAGACAGGGGGCTTGGAGACCCAGTACTTC.

This clone was seen only once. The chain carries TRBV6-2 or TRBV6-3 and TRBJ1-5; no clear D gene. Germline V CDR1 and CDR2: MNHEY, SVGEGT. The CDR3 is 14 residues long. The V end lost 2 bases, the J end lost 0 bases, and 5 bases lay between the germline ends. For the CDR3, the DNA is TGTGCCAGCAGTTACCCGGGTAGCAATCAGCCCCAGCATTTT. Protein product: CASSYPGSNQPQHF.

The chain has TRBV5-6 and TRBJ2-2, with D possibly matching TRBD2 (6 bases). CDR3 length: 15 amino acids. Germline loops: CDR1 SGHDT, CDR2 YYEEEE. Trimming pared 4 bases from V and 3 bases from J, leaving 13 bases between. The CDR3 here is CASSPPSAYTGELFF. The CDR3, as DNA: TGTGCCAGCAGCCCTCCTAGCGCTTACACCGGGGAGCTGTTTTTT. Together with reference TRBV5-6 and TRBJ2-2, the CDR3 gives the full variable domain: DAGVTQSPTHLIKTRGQQVTLRCSPKSGHDTVSWYQQALGQGPQFIFQYYEEEERQRGNFPDRFSGHQFPNYSSELNVNALLLGDSALYLCASSPPSAYTGELFFGEGSRLTVL.

V gene TRBV21-1 combines with J gene TRBJ1-1; the D call TRBD1 from the table was never checked on the DNA. TRBV21-1 is shown as a pseudogene. The CDR3 spans 14 residues. CDR3 coding DNA: TGTGCCAGCAGTCAAGGGACAGGGAGCACTGAAGCTTTCTTT. This codes for CASSQGTGSTEAFF.

This clone has a handful of counts. The chain is built from TRBV29-1 and TRBJ2-1; 10 nucleotides align to TRBD2. The CDR3 covers 14 residues. The germline CDR1 and CDR2 sequences are SQVTM and ANQGSEA. J gave up 6 bases and V 3 bases, and 5 bases lay outside the gene matches. This CDR3 is CSVEPSGRANEQFF. CDR3 coding DNA: TGCAGCGTTGAGCCCAGCGGGAGGGCCAATGAGCAGTTCTTC.

This sequence joins TRBV5-6 and TRBJ2-3, with unresolved D. The ends were cut back, 2 bases at V and 4 bases at J, with 8 bases in the middle. The germline V gene encodes CDR1 SGHDT and CDR2 YYEEEE. The length of the CDR3 is 13 residues. CDR3 sequence (DNA): TGTGCCAGCAGCTTTGGTGCGGCAGATACGCAGTATTTT. Encoded protein: CASSFGAADTQYF.

This chain links TRBV19 with TRBJ1-5, with D perhaps TRBD1 (6 bases). In germline, CDR1 is LNHDA, CDR2 SQIVND (reference sequence). The CDR3 has 14 amino acids. V was trimmed by 2 bases and J by 7 bases, leaving 12 bases between them. CDR3 in amino acids: CASSILGAGQPQHF. The CDR3 DNA reads as TGTGCCAGTAGTATACTGGGGGCAGGGCAGCCCCAGCATTTT.

This clone was seen once. The chain recombines TRBV2 with TRBJ1-4; D is unresolved. From germline, CDR1 is SNHLY and CDR2 FYNNEI. Trimming removed 7 bases from V and 4 bases from J, with 16 bases in between. CDR3 length: 15 residues. The CDR3 nucleotides are TGTGCCAGCAAAACGTACACGGGTGGTAATGAAAAACTGTTTTTT. Amino acid sequence: CASKTYTGGNEKLFF. The whole variable domain, filled in from reference TRBV2 and TRBJ1-4, reads EPEVTQTPSHQVTQMGQEVILRCVPISNHLYFYWYRQILGQKVEFLVSFYNNEISEKSEIFDDQFSVERPDGSNFTLKIRSTKLEDSAMYFCASKTYTGGNEKLFFGSGTQLSVL.

CDR3 protein: CAISPTSFEQYF. CDR3 nucleotide sequence: TGTGCCATCAGTCCGACTAGCTTCGAGCAGTACTTC. V is TRBV10-3 and J is TRBJ2-7; 7 bases fit TRBD2. Germline-derived CDR1 and CDR2 are ENHRY and SYGVKD. This CDR3 is built from 12 residues. J lost 6 bases, V lost 5 bases, and 4 bases had no gene match.

This chain links TRBV27 with TRBJ2-1; TRBD2 matches 11 bases. Germline CDR1 and CDR2: MNHEY and SMNVEV (reference sequence). The CDR3 sequence is 16 residues long. J gave up 11 bases and V 6 bases, and 15 bases lay outside the gene matches. CDR3 residues: CASSSTSGRDWNKQFF. CDR3 nucleotides: TGTGCCAGCAGCTCTACTAGCGGGAGAGATTGGAACAAGCAGTTCTTC.

The rearrangement joins TRBV6-5 to TRBJ1-1; D is unresolved. The CDR3 spans 14 residues. Trimming took 7 bases from V and 1 from J, leaving 13 bases between them. From germline, CDR1 is MNHEY and CDR2 SVGAGI. The chain's CDR3 is CASTHPEGNTEAFF. CDR3 DNA: TGTGCCAGCACCCACCCGGAGGGGAACACTGAAGCTTTCTTT.

Only a few counts were recorded for this clone. CDR3 nucleotide sequence: TGTGCCAGCAGTGTGACAGGGGAGCAGTTCTTC. Translated, it gives CASSVTGEQFF. The V and J genes are TRBV2 and TRBJ2-1, with 7 bases matching TRBD1. The CDR3 is 11 residues long. In germline, CDR1 is SNHLY, CDR2 FYNNEI. V was pared by 4 bases and J by 10 bases, with 1 base of the junction left unmatched. The entire variable domain, with the rest obtained from reference TRBV2 and TRBJ2-1, is as follows: EPEVTQTPSHQVTQMGQEVILRCVPISNHLYFYWYRQILGQKVEFLVSFYNNEISEKSEIFDDQFSVERPDGSNFTLKIRSTKLEDSAMYFCASSVTGEQFFGPGTRLTVL.

This clone has only one observation. The chain carries TRBV5-1 and TRBJ2-1; no reliable D call. Germline loops: CDR1 SGHRS, CDR2 YFSETQ. Trimming removed 6 bases at V and 8 bases at J, with 21 bases between. The CDR3 loop spans 15 amino acids. This CDR3 is CASIASQQSFHEQFF. In nucleotides, the CDR3 is TGCGCCAGCATTGCATCTCAACAGAGCTTTCATGAGCAGTTCTTC.

The chain uses TRBV4-2 and TRBJ2-2, with a possible D match to TRBD1 (5 bases). The CDR3 has 14 amino acids. Germline V gene lookup returns CDR1 LGHNA and CDR2 YNFKEQ. CDR3 bases: TGTGCGACTGGGGCGGACGCGAACACCGGGGAGCTGTTTTTT. This sequence encodes CATGADANTGELFF.

The V and J genes are TRBV6-4 and TRBJ2-1, with TRBD1 matching over 9 bases. The V and J ends lost 5 bases and 0 bases, in that order; junction bases with no gene match: 8. The CDR3 has 17 residues. Germline loops: CDR1 MRHNA, CDR2 SNTAGT. The CDR3 sequence is CASSFSGTGSSYNEQFF. The CDR3, as DNA: TGTGCCAGCAGTTTTTCCGGGACAGGGAGCTCCTACAATGAGCAGTTCTTC.

The V gene is TRBV11-3, the J gene TRBJ2-1; perhaps TRBD2 as D (5 bases). Trimming cost V 0 bases and J 4 bases, with 13 bases left between them. CDR3 size: 16 residues. Germline lookup yields CDR1 SGHNT and CDR2 YENEEA. CDR3 DNA sequence: TGTGCCAGCAGCTTAGATTACGGACTCGCTTACAATGAGCAGTTCTTC. Its protein product is CASSLDYGLAYNEQFF.

This chain connects TRBV29-1 to TRBJ2-1; the match to TRBD2 covers 14 bases. The germline V gene has CDR1 SQVTM and CDR2 ANQGSEA. The CDR3 extends over 14 amino acids. V lost 6 bases and J lost 10; bases outside the gene matches: 8. The CDR3 reads CSVVGTSGRLEQFF. CDR3 coding DNA: TGCAGCGTCGTCGGGACTAGCGGGAGATTAGAGCAGTTCTTC.

V and J are TRBV27 and TRBJ2-1; D is ambiguous. Germline loops: CDR1 MNHEY, CDR2 SMNVEV (reference sequence). V gave up 1 base and J gave up 10 bases, with 26 bases separating them. The CDR3 consists of 18 residues. CDR3 coding DNA: TGTGCCAGCAGTTTATACCCCCCTGTTCTAGACCCGTTTCAGGAGCAGTTCTTC. It encodes CASSLYPPVLDPFQEQFF.

The chain uses TRBV6-2 or TRBV6-3 and TRBJ2-7; no reliable D call. The germline gives CDR1 MNHEY, CDR2 SVGEGT. This CDR3 comprises 12 residues. Trimming removed 5 bases at V and 4 bases at J, with 9 bases between. DNA of the CDR3: TGTGCCAGCAGTCTCCCGAGGTACGAGCAGTACTTC. The encoded protein is CASSLPRYEQYF.

The CDR3 sequence: CASSPPTDREVVCEQYF. CDR3 in DNA: TGTGCCAGCAGCCCACCTACGGACAGGGAGGTCGTCTGCGAGCAGTACTTC. V gene TRBV7-8 combines with J gene TRBJ2-7; 8 bases line up with TRBD1. The V and J ends lost 5 bases and 6 bases, in that order; junction bases with no gene match: 18. This CDR3 is 17 amino acids long. Germline V gene data show CDR1 as SGHVS and CDR2 as FQNEAQ.

This sequence joins TRBV6-5 and TRBJ2-7; D is undetermined. The CDR3 runs to 12 residues. V lost 5 bases and J lost 2, with 7 bases in between. Looked up from germline, CDR1 is MNHEY and CDR2 is SVGAGI. This CDR3 reads CASSRQTYEQYF. For the CDR3, the DNA is TGTGCCAGCAGTCGTCAGACCTACGAGCAGTACTTC.

V gene TRBV2 combines with J gene TRBJ2-7, with 14 bases fitting TRBD2. Germline trimming cut 6 bases from V and 8 bases from J; bases unmatched to any gene: 9. The CDR3 is 15 amino acids. CDR1 SNHLY and CDR2 FYNNEI come from the germline V gene. CDR3 amino acids: CASRGGLAGVVKQYF. CDR3 nucleotides: TGTGCCAGCAGGGGGGGACTAGCGGGAGTTGTGAAGCAGTACTTC.

The V call is TRBV24-1, the J call TRBJ1-2; D ambiguous. The CDR3 extends over 16 amino acids. V was trimmed by 3 bases and J by 4 bases, leaving 17 bases between them. Germline V gives CDR1 KGHDR, CDR2 SFDVKD. For the CDR3, the DNA is TGTGCCACCAGTGATGGAGGTGGGGTTAAAGGCTATGGCTACACCTTC. Its protein is CATSDGGGVKGYGYTF.